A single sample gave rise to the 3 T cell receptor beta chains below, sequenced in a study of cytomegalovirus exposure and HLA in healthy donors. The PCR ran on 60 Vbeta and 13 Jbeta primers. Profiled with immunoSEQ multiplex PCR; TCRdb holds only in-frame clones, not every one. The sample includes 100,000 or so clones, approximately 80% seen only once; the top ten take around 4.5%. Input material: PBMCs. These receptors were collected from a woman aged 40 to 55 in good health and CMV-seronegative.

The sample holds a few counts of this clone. In nucleotides, the CDR3 is TGCGCCAGCAGCCAACATAGCGGGGCGGGGACAGATACGCAGTATTTT. Translating gives CASSQHSGAGTDTQYF. The rearrangement links TRBV4-3 to TRBJ2-3; 8 positions agree with TRBD2. The germline V gene has CDR1 LGHNA and CDR2 YSLEER. The V gene end was trimmed by 2 bases and the J gene end by 3 bases; junction bases not matched to a gene: 7. The CDR3 covers 16 residues.

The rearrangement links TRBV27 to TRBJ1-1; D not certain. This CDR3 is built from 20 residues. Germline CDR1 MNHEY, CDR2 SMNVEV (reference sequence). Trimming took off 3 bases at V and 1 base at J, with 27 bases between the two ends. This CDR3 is CASSFSSVTLRGSRNTEAFF. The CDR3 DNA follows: TGTGCCAGCAGTTTTTCTTCTGTGACCCTACGAGGGAGCAGGAACACTGAAGCTTTCTTT.

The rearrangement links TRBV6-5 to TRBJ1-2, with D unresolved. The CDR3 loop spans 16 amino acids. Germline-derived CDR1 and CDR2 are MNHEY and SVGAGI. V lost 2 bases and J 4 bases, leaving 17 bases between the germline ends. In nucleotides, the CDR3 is TGTGCCAGCAGTTACAAGAATAAAGAGAACTTCTATGGCTACACCTTC. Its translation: CASSYKNKENFYGYTF.